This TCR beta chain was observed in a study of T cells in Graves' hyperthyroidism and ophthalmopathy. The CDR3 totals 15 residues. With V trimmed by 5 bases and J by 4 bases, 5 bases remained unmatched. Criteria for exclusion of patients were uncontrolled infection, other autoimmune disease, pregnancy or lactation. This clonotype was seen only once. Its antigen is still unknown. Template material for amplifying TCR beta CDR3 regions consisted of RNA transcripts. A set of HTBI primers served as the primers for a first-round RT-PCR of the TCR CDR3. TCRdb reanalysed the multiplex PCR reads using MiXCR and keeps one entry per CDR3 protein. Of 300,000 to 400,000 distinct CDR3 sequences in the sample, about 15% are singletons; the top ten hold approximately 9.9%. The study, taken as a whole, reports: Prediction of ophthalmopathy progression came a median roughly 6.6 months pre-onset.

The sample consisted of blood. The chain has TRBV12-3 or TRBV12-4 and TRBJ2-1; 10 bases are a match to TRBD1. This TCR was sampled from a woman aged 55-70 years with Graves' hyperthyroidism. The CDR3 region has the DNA TGTGCCAGCAGTCCGGGACAGGGGAAATACAATGAGCAGTTCTTC. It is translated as CASSPGQGKYNEQFF.